This section outlines one T cell receptor (beta chain) sequence together with its context. With 1 base removed from V and 1 base from J, the gap between germline ends came to 10 bases. The germline V gene has CDR1 SGHAT and CDR2 FQNNGV. CDR3 length equals 15 residues. This sample stems from a study of blood T cell repertoires in COVID-19. Here immunoSEQ multiplex PCR was the method, and the copy in TCRdb shows in-frame clones only, minus some. The sample consists of some 250,000 clones, 80% to 90% of them appearing once. V is TRBV11-2 and J is TRBJ1-1; D is perhaps TRBD1 (5 bases). This receptor was identified in a woman between 45 and 65 years old who had recovered from COVID-19. Sequences were obtained from PBMCs or T cells enriched from blood (not recorded which). This chain's CDR3 is CASSLGGVRNTEAFF. DNA of the CDR3: TGTGCCAGCAGCTTAGGGGGGGTCCGGAACACTGAAGCTTTCTTT.